A single sample is the source of the 26 T cell receptor beta chains below, sequenced in a study of blood T cells in healthy people across ages (dated by TCRdb to the mid-2010s). Library preparation used 5' RACE. TCRdb names Illumina HiSeq 2500 as the instrument used. A second PCR of about 7 to 12 cycles was run with a J-beta primer mix and a sample-barcoded 5' primer. TCRdb took the public reads, trimmed them with fastp at Q25, ran MiXCR for clone calling and kept in-frame beta chains. Rows matching on CDR3 protein sequence are summarized as one entry with the most common DNA and genes. Counted in this sample were some 1.4 million distinct CDR3 sequences; approximately 42% of them appeared once. The ten largest clones represent roughly 7.7% of the sample. Sequencing was done on a sample of blood. These receptors all come from a woman younger than 30 in good health.

This clonotype was found a few times. The chain employs TRBV2 and TRBJ2-1, with D perhaps assigned TRBD1 or TRBD2 (5 bases each). Germline V gene data show CDR1 as SNHLY and CDR2 as FYNNEI. V shed 10 bases and J shed 5 bases, with 21 bases lying between them. CDR3 length: 15 amino acids. CDR3 nucleotide sequence: TGTGCCAAGCTCGATCCGGGAAAAGGGGACAATGAGCAGTTCTTC. Protein: CAKLDPGKGDNEQFF.

This clonotype was seen more than once but under ten times. The chain employs TRBV6-1 and TRBJ2-3; D might be TRBD2 (5 bases). Deletions cut 6 bases from V and 5 bases from J, with 9 bases between. This CDR3 comprises 12 residues. Per the germline V gene, CDR1 is MNHNS and CDR2 is SASEGT. CDR3: CASRYEGDTQYF. The DNA of the CDR3 is TGTGCCAGCAGGTATGAGGGAGATACGCAGTATTTT.

The V and J genes are TRBV6-5 and TRBJ2-2; TRBD1 matches 7 bases. J gave up 3 bases and V 6 bases, and 10 bases lay outside the gene matches. The germline V gene encodes CDR1 MNHEY and CDR2 SVGAGI. The CDR3 has 16 residues. The CDR3 region is CASRIETGRDTGELFF. The CDR3 DNA is TGTGCCAGCAGAATCGAGACAGGGCGAGACACCGGGGAGCTGTTTTTT.

The chain joins TRBV20-1 to TRBJ2-5; 9 nucleotides line up with TRBD1. CDR1 DFQATT and CDR2 SNEGSKA come from the germline V gene (reference sequence). Germline trimming cut 1 base from V and 5 bases from J; bases unmatched to any gene: 8. There are 15 residues in the CDR3. Here the CDR3 reads CSARGPGQGMETQYF. CDR3 bases: TGCAGTGCTAGAGGCCCGGGACAGGGCATGGAGACCCAGTACTTC.

The chain links TRBV30 to TRBJ2-1; no firm D call. CDR1 is GTSNPN, CDR2 SVGIG, per germline (reference sequence). The CDR3 is 12 amino acids. Trimming shortened V by 0 bases and J by 6 bases, and 6 bases separated the two germline ends. The CDR3 nucleotides are TGTGCCTGGAGTGTAGGGTTCAATGAGCAGTTCTTC. Its protein product is CAWSVGFNEQFF.

The chain joins TRBV2 to TRBJ2-1; TRBD1 agrees at 7 bases. V lost 8 bases and J lost 8; bases outside the gene matches: 9. Per the germline V gene, CDR1 is SNHLY and CDR2 is FYNNEI. CDR3 length equals 13 residues. In DNA form, the CDR3 reads TGTGCCAGCGAGGGGACAGTGGAGTATGAGCAGTTCTTC. As protein: CASEGTVEYEQFF.

The chain has TRBV27 and TRBJ2-1; 11 nucleotides match TRBD2. Per the germline V gene, CDR1 is MNHEY and CDR2 is SMNVEV (reference sequence). The CDR3 is 15 amino acids. The J segment lost 5 bases and the V segment lost 5 bases, leaving 5 bases of the junction unmatched. This CDR3 is CASSVAGGPHNEQFF. The CDR3 DNA sequence: TGTGCCAGCAGTGTAGCGGGGGGGCCGCACAATGAGCAGTTCTTC.

The DNA for the CDR3 is TGTGCCAGCCAAAAACAGGGGGCGTACGAGCAGTACTTC. Translating it yields CASQKQGAYEQYF. The J gene is TRBJ2-4, the V gene TRBV27, with 9 bases that match TRBD1. TRBJ2-7 matches the DNA end more closely, so the J call is doubtful. CDR1 MNHEY and CDR2 SMNVEV come from the germline V gene (reference sequence). This CDR3 has 13 residues.

The rearrangement joins TRBV2 to TRBJ1-1, with D perhaps TRBD1 (6 bases). The CDR3 totals 16 residues. Germline-derived CDR1 and CDR2 are SNHLY and FYNNEI. Between the trimmed V and J ends, which lost 5 bases and 4 bases, there was a span of 20 bases. CDR3 sequence: CASSSDRGASITEAFF. The CDR3 DNA is TGTGCCAGCAGTAGTGATCGGGGGGCTAGTATCACTGAAGCTTTCTTT.

There are a few counts of this clonotype. The chain links TRBV11-1 to TRBJ2-2, with 11 bases that match TRBD1. In germline, CDR1 is SGHAT, CDR2 FQDESV (reference sequence). The CDR3 sequence is 16 residues long. The V segment lost 3 bases and the J segment 5 bases; nucleotides outside the gene matches: 5. This CDR3 reads CASSFPGQGGTGELFF. The CDR3 DNA is TGTGCCAGCAGCTTTCCGGGACAGGGGGGAACCGGGGAGCTGTTTTTT. The full variable domain, in which reference TRBV11-1 and TRBJ2-2 provide the parts outside the CDR3, is EAEVAQSPRYKITEKSQAVAFWCDPISGHATLYWYRQILGQGPELLVQFQDESVVDDSQLPKDRFSAERLKGVDSTLKIQPAELGDSAMYLCASSFPGQGGTGELFFGEGSRLTVL.

The genes are TRBV6-6 and TRBJ1-1; TRBD1 matches 9 bases. V lost 7 bases, J lost 6 bases, and 6 bases stayed unmatched. The CDR3 runs 13 residues. Germline CDR1 and CDR2: MNHNY and SVGAGI (reference sequence). The CDR3: CASKQTGGPEAFF. The CDR3 DNA follows: TGTGCCAGCAAGCAGACAGGGGGGCCTGAAGCTTTCTTT.

This clonotype occurred a few times. The rearrangement joins TRBV21-1 to TRBJ2-1; TRBD2 is taken as the D call from the table, unchecked against the DNA. TRBV21-1 has pseudogene status. CDR3 length: 17 amino acids. CDR3 region: CASSKAVVLAGDNEQFF. As DNA, the CDR3 is TGTGCCAGCAGCAAAGCTGTCGTCCTAGCGGGGGACAATGAGCAGTTCTTC.

The CDR3: CASSQELPYEQYF. CDR3 in DNA: TGTGCCAGCAGCCAAGAGTTACCCTACGAGCAGTACTTC. The chain employs TRBV4-2 and TRBJ2-7; D gene uncertain. The germline gives CDR1 LGHNA, CDR2 YNFKEQ. Trimming took 0 bases from V and 2 from J, leaving 5 bases between them. This CDR3 is 13 amino acids long.

The V gene is TRBV6-8, the J gene TRBJ2-1; D is possibly TRBD2 (7 bases). The J call is in doubt because the DNA end fits TRBJ2-7 better. The CDR3 totals 16 residues. CDR1 is MNHGY and CDR2 is SAAAGT in the germline V gene. CDR3 in DNA: TGTGCCAGCACTTGGCTGGGAGGGGGTTCCTACAATGAGCAGTACTTC. Translated: CASTWLGGGSYNEQYF.

This clonotype has only a few counts. The rearrangement links TRBV21-1 to TRBJ1-6. TRBV21-1 is a pseudogene segment. This CDR3 spans 16 amino acids. CDR3 DNA sequence: TGTGCCAGCATCAGTCCGGACCGTCGTCTTAATTCACCCCTCCACTTT. It specifies CASISPDRRLNSPLHF.

The gene calls are TRBV7-9 and TRBJ1-6; TRBD1 matches 7 bases. Per the germline V gene, CDR1 is SEHNR and CDR2 is FQNEAQ (reference sequence). Trimming cost V 3 bases and J 6 bases; bases outside gene matches: 5. CDR3 length: 15 residues. The CDR3 nucleotides are TGTGCCAGCAGCTTCACGACAGGGAGTAATTCACCCCTCCACTTT. Residues: CASSFTTGSNSPLHF.

This clonotype showed up just a few times. The gene calls are TRBV12-5 and TRBJ2-5; D gene uncertain. CDR1 is LGHNT and CDR2 is FRNRAP in the germline V gene. Trimming took off 6 bases at V and 3 bases at J, with 11 bases between the two ends. This CDR3 is built from 13 residues. The CDR3 spells CASGTGHEETQYF. CDR3 nucleotides: TGTGCTAGTGGGACTGGTCACGAAGAGACCCAGTACTTC.

The chain combines TRBV7-6 with TRBJ2-3; D is possibly TRBD2 (5 bases). V lost 1 base, J lost 3 bases, and 11 bases lay in between. CDR3 size: 15 residues. Germline CDR1 reads SGHVS; CDR2 reads FNYEAQ. This CDR3 is CASSLGIEGTDTQYF. In nucleotides, the CDR3 is TGTGCCAGCAGCTTAGGGATCGAGGGAACAGATACGCAGTATTTT.

Only one count was recorded for this clonotype. The V gene is TRBV12-5, the J gene TRBJ1-5, with D perhaps matching TRBD1 (6 bases). The CDR3 is made up of 15 amino acids. Trimming took 1 base from V and 4 from J, leaving 11 bases between them. CDR1 LGHNT and CDR2 FRNRAP come from the germline V gene. The CDR3 DNA follows: TGTGCTAGTGGTTTGGCCTCAGGGGATAATCAGCCCCAGCATTTT. Residues: CASGLASGDNQPQHF.

V gene TRBV20-1 combines with J gene TRBJ2-3, with TRBD2 matching over 10 bases. With V trimmed by 3 bases and J by 3 bases, 9 bases remained unmatched. In germline, CDR1 is DFQATT, CDR2 SNEGSKA (reference sequence). CDR3 length: 16 residues. CDR3 loop: CSASVITSGKTDTQYF. As DNA, the CDR3 is TGCAGTGCTAGCGTAATTACTAGCGGGAAAACAGATACGCAGTATTTT.

This clonotype was seen a few times. This chain joins TRBV20-1 and TRBJ1-2, with a weak D call TRBD1 (6 bases). Trimming removed 3 bases from V and 0 bases from J, with 8 bases in between. CDR1 is DFQATT, CDR2 SNEGSKA, per germline (reference sequence). The CDR3 extends over 13 amino acids. The CDR3 DNA reads TGCAGTGCTAGTAGGACAGCTAACTATGGCTACACCTTC. As protein: CSASRTANYGYTF.

This clonotype was recorded only once. The chain combines TRBV2 with TRBJ2-7; TRBD1 agrees at 9 bases. This CDR3 spans 15 amino acids. CDR1 and CDR2 from the germline V gene are SNHLY and FYNNEI. The trim removed 6 bases at V and 7 bases at J, leaving 13 bases unmatched. The CDR3, as DNA: TGTGCCAGCAGGAATTTACAGGGGGCATGGAATGAGCAGTACTTC. It encodes CASRNLQGAWNEQYF.

This chain links TRBV10-1 with TRBJ2-2; a possible D gene is TRBD1 (5 bases). Germline CDR1 WNHNN, CDR2 SYGVQD (reference sequence). This CDR3 has 16 residues. Trimming removed 4 bases at V and 0 bases at J, with 12 bases between. CDR3 nucleotides: TGCGCCAGCAGTGTACTGGCAGGGTCGAACACCGGGGAGCTGTTTTTT. This sequence encodes CASSVLAGSNTGELFF.

As concerns this clonotype: A junction boundary mismatches the germline segment, possibly from a read error. The V gene is TRBV10-3, the J gene TRBJ1-1; 9 bases align to TRBD1. Looked up from germline, CDR1 is ENHRY and CDR2 is SYGVKD. CDR3 length: 13 amino acids. This CDR3 reads CAISKTGGTKAFF. CDR3 nucleotides: TGTGCCATCAGCAAAACAGGGGGCACTAAAGCTTTCTTT.

This clonotype was counted at least ten times. The chain is built from TRBV6-2 or TRBV6-3 and TRBJ2-3; the D is unclear. Trimming shortened V by 2 bases and J by 3 bases, and 3 bases separated the two germline ends. The CDR3 is 12 residues long. Germline CDR1 and CDR2: MNHEY and SVGEGT. The CDR3 nucleotides are TGTGCCAGCAGTTACCGTACAGATACGCAGTATTTT. This gives the protein CASSYRTDTQYF.

The gene calls are TRBV6-1 and TRBJ2-3; D call uncertain. V shed 5 bases and J shed 4 bases, with 10 bases lying between them. CDR1 is MNHNS and CDR2 is SASEGT in the germline V gene. The CDR3 has 13 residues. DNA for the CDR3: TGTGCCAGCAGTTATATTCCCGCAGATACGCAGTATTTT. It yields the protein CASSYIPADTQYF.